Following are 28 T cell receptor beta chains from one sample sequenced in a study of blood T cell repertoires in COVID-19. Sequencing used immunoSEQ multiplex PCR; TCRdb keeps in-frame clones, though not all of them. The data contain approximately 330,000 clones, around 85% of them singletons. Sequenced: PBMCs or T cells enriched from blood (not recorded which). The receptors come from a woman aged 40 to 50 with acute COVID-19.

This clone has only a few counts. The chain combines TRBV7-9 with TRBJ1-6; 9 bases line up with TRBD1. This CDR3 is 15 amino acids long. Germline V gives CDR1 SEHNR, CDR2 FQNEAQ (reference sequence). V trimming: 5 bases; J trimming: 8 bases; junction bases outside the gene matches: 7. CDR3 sequence: CASSPRDRDDSPLHF. CDR3 DNA: TGTGCCAGCAGCCCCCGGGACAGGGATGATTCACCCCTCCACTTT.

The V gene is TRBV7-2, the J gene TRBJ1-5; 7 nucleotides agree with TRBD1. Per germline, CDR1 SGHTA and CDR2 FQGNSA. Trimming at V came to 5 bases and at J to 4 bases, leaving 8 bases not matched to a gene. The CDR3 runs 15 residues. In nucleotides, the CDR3 is TGTGCCAGCAGCCCAAAGACAGGGTGGAATCAGCCCCAGCATTTT. Amino acids: CASSPKTGWNQPQHF.

The V call is TRBV25-1, the J call TRBJ2-5, with 9 positions matching TRBD1. The V gene's germline CDR1 is MGHDK and CDR2 SYGVNS. The V gene end was trimmed by 5 bases and the J gene end by 5 bases; junction bases not matched to a gene: 12. The CDR3 is made up of 16 amino acids. DNA for the CDR3: TGTGCCAGCAGTCCCGGACAGGGGCTTGCTCGGGAGACCCAGTACTTC. Encoded protein: CASSPGQGLARETQYF.

The chain uses TRBV4-3 and TRBJ2-3, with 8 bases identical to TRBD2. This CDR3 has 15 amino acids. Germline CDR1 reads LGHNA; CDR2 reads YSLEER. With 11 bases clipped from V and 0 bases from J, the junction kept 10 bases outside the gene matches. Here the CDR3 reads CAASRGGPSTDTQYF. DNA of the CDR3: TGCGCCGCTAGCCGGGGGGGGCCAAGCACAGATACGCAGTATTTT.

The chain has TRBV11-2 and TRBJ2-5, with 13 bases identical to TRBD2. The length of the CDR3 is 16 residues. V trimming: 5 bases; J trimming: 2 bases; junction bases outside the gene matches: 5. CDR1 is SGHAT and CDR2 is FQNNGV in the germline V gene. CDR3 in amino acids: CASSDQGLAGQETQYF. Written as DNA, the CDR3 is TGTGCCAGCAGCGACCAGGGACTAGCGGGGCAAGAGACCCAGTACTTC.

The V gene is TRBV4-1, the J gene TRBJ2-7, with unresolved D. The V end lost 0 bases, the J end lost 7 bases, and 13 bases lay between the germline ends. Germline V lookup: CDR1 MGHRA, CDR2 YSYEKL. This CDR3 has 14 residues. CDR3 protein: CASSQDTLSREQYF. CDR3 DNA sequence: TGCGCCAGCAGCCAAGACACATTATCGAGGGAGCAGTACTTC.

The chain recombines TRBV9 with TRBJ2-1; the D gene is possibly TRBD2 (6 bases). CDR3 length equals 17 residues. Deletions cut 0 bases from V and 2 bases from J, with 15 bases between. Germline-derived CDR1 and CDR2 are SGDLS and YYNGEE. The CDR3 DNA reads TGTGCCAGCAGCGTAGCGGGAGCGCCGGGAACCTACAATGAGCAGTTCTTC. This translates into CASSVAGAPGTYNEQFF.

The V and J genes are TRBV12-5 and TRBJ1-5; tentative D call: TRBD1 (6 bases). The CDR3 has 14 amino acids. CDR1 is LGHNT, CDR2 FRNRAP, per germline. The V gene lost 3 bases and the J gene lost 3 bases, with 9 bases spanning the gap. The CDR3 spells CASGFQGFNQPQHF. In nucleotides, the CDR3 is TGTGCTAGTGGTTTTCAGGGGTTCAATCAGCCCCAGCATTTT. Together with reference TRBV12-5 and TRBJ1-5, the CDR3 gives the full variable domain: DARVTQTPRHKVTEMGQEVTMRCQPILGHNTVFWYRQTMMQGLELLAYFRNRAPLDDSGMPKDRFSAEMPDATLATLKIQPSEPRDSAVYFCASGFQGFNQPQHFGDGTRLSIL.

The V call is TRBV3-1 (or the pseudogene TRBV3-2), the J call TRBJ2-3, with 9 bases that match TRBD2. The CDR3 has 19 amino acids. Germline-derived CDR1 and CDR2 are LGHDT and YNNKEL (reference sequence). With 2 bases clipped from V and 5 bases from J, the junction kept 17 bases outside the gene matches. For the CDR3, the DNA is TGTGCCAGCAGCCAACCTTACTCTTTGCGGGTAGCGGGAGTAGATACGCAGTATTTT. This translates into CASSQPYSLRVAGVDTQYF.

The chain joins TRBV29-1 to TRBJ1-1; TRBD1 matches 7 bases. This CDR3 is 15 amino acids long. The ends lost 6 bases at V and 1 base at J; junction bases unmatched: 11. Germline CDR1 is SQVTM and CDR2 is ANQGSEA. The CDR3 is CSVAGTAEPNTEAFF. The CDR3, as DNA: TGCAGCGTCGCCGGGACAGCAGAACCGAACACTGAAGCTTTCTTT. The entire variable domain, with the rest obtained from reference TRBV29-1 and TRBJ1-1, is as follows: SAVISQKPSRDICQRGTSLTIQCQVDSQVTMMFWYRQQPGQSLTLIATANQGSEATYESGFVIDKFPISRPNLTFSTLTVSNMSPEDSSIYLCSVAGTAEPNTEAFFGQGTRLTVV.

The chain combines TRBV19 with TRBJ2-7; perhaps TRBD1 as D (5 bases). The V gene's germline CDR1 is LNHDA and CDR2 SQIVND (reference sequence). The CDR3 length is 13 residues. V was pared by 5 bases and J by 6 bases, with 14 bases between. The DNA of the CDR3 is TGTGCCAGTAGTCCTACGTCAGGGTCCGAGCAGTACTTC. It codes for CASSPTSGSEQYF.

The chain has TRBV28 and TRBJ1-2, with TRBD1 as a possible D gene (5 bases). Germline assignment: CDR1 MDHEN and CDR2 SYDVKM. This CDR3 has 14 residues. Trimming removed 6 bases at V and 12 bases at J, with 23 bases between. The CDR3 DNA reads TGTGCCAGCAGCGGGGGTTCGGACGCAGGGAGACACACCTTC. Its protein is CASSGGSDAGRHTF.

The gene calls are TRBV28 and TRBJ1-6; tentative D call: TRBD1 (5 bases). The CDR3 extends over 15 amino acids. Trimming removed 6 bases from V and 9 bases from J, with 18 bases in between. Germline assignment: CDR1 MDHEN and CDR2 SYDVKM. CDR3 DNA: TGTGCCAGCAGCCTAAGTGGGGCAGGTTCTTCACCCCTCCACTTT. Protein: CASSLSGAGSSPLHF. Complete variable domain (other parts from reference TRBV28 and TRBJ1-6): DVKVTQSSRYLVKRTGEKVFLECVQDMDHENMFWYRQDPGLGLRLIYFSYDVKMKEKGDIPEGYSVSREKKERFSLILESASTNQTSMYLCASSLSGAGSSPLHFGNGTRLTVT.

The rearrangement links TRBV7-9 to TRBJ2-7; D is ambiguous. Germline V gene data show CDR1 as SEHNR and CDR2 as FQNEAQ (reference sequence). V was pared by 1 base and J by 2 bases, with 9 bases between. This CDR3 has 14 residues. The CDR3 DNA reads as TGTGCCAGCAGCTTAGACGCGCCCCCCTACGAGCAGTACTTC. It is translated as CASSLDAPPYEQYF. The variable domain in full, with the rest retrieved from reference TRBV7-9 and TRBJ2-7, is DTGVSQNPRHKITKRGQNVTFRCDPISEHNRLYWYRQTLGQGPEFLTYFQNEAQLEKSRLLSDRFSAERPKGSFSTLEIQRTEQGDSAMYLCASSLDAPPYEQYFGPGTRLTVT.

This chain joins TRBV19 and TRBJ1-1; D is unresolved. V was pared by 2 bases and J by 11 bases, with 15 bases between. The germline gives CDR1 LNHDA, CDR2 SQIVND (reference sequence). The CDR3 length is 13 residues. CDR3 region: CASSITKTPSAFF. The DNA of the CDR3 is TGTGCCAGTAGTATAACGAAGACACCTTCTGCTTTCTTT.

This sequence joins TRBV6-5 and TRBJ1-2; 8 nucleotides align to TRBD1. Germline V gives CDR1 MNHEY, CDR2 SVGAGI. This CDR3 has 13 residues. With 5 bases clipped from V and 7 bases from J, the junction kept 6 bases outside the gene matches. CDR3 in amino acids: CASSRTGNGGYTF. CDR3 nucleotides: TGTGCCAGCAGTCGGACAGGGAACGGTGGCTACACCTTC.

The rearrangement links TRBV6-6 to TRBJ1-5; perhaps TRBD1 as D (5 bases). The CDR3 is 17 residues long. V lost 6 bases and J lost 0, with 18 bases in between. CDR1 is MNHNY and CDR2 is SVGAGI in the germline V gene (reference sequence). The CDR3 DNA follows: TGTGCCAGCAGCCGACACAGACAGTCAAATAGCAATCAGCCCCAGCATTTT. Its protein product is CASSRHRQSNSNQPQHF.

The chain recombines TRBV1 with TRBJ2-7; the table's D call, TRBD2, has no DNA check behind it. TRBV1 is tagged as a pseudogene. CDR3 length equals 15 residues. The CDR3 region is CTSSLTSGSSYEQYF. The DNA of the CDR3 is TGCACCAGCAGCCTGACTAGCGGAAGCTCCTACGAGCAGTACTTC.

The genes are TRBV28 and TRBJ2-7, with D uncertain. The V end lost 5 bases, the J end lost 6 bases, and 20 bases lay between the germline ends. There are 15 residues in the CDR3. Germline CDR1 MDHEN, CDR2 SYDVKM. This chain's CDR3 is CASSPRSGYSGEQYF. CDR3 nucleotides: TGTGCCAGCAGTCCCCGTTCGGGTTACTCTGGCGAGCAGTACTTC.

The chain uses TRBV18 and TRBJ1-1, with no clear D. This CDR3 has 14 residues. Trimming pared 1 base from V and 3 bases from J, leaving 9 bases between. Germline CDR1 KGHSH, CDR2 LQKENI. The CDR3: CASSPLPQDTEAFF. For the CDR3, the DNA is TGTGCCAGCTCACCACTCCCCCAGGACACTGAAGCTTTCTTT. The full variable domain, in which reference TRBV18 and TRBJ1-1 provide the parts outside the CDR3, is NAGVMQNPRHLVRRRGQEARLRCSPMKGHSHVYWYRQLPEEGLKFMVYLQKENIIDESGMPKERFSAEFPKEGPSILRIQQVVRGDSAAYFCASSPLPQDTEAFFGQGTRLTVV.

The genes are TRBV9 and TRBJ2-1, with 11 nucleotides matching TRBD2. CDR3 length: 17 amino acids. The germline CDR1 and CDR2 sequences are SGDLS and YYNGEE. Trimming removed 0 bases from V and 8 bases from J; junction bases left unmatched: 10. CDR3 sequence (DNA): TGTGCCAGCAGCGTAGGAGTTAGCGGGGGGGCGGTGGATGAGCAGTTCTTC. Translation: CASSVGVSGGAVDEQFF. The variable domain in full, completed from reference TRBV9 and TRBJ2-1, reads DSGVTQTPKHLITATGQRVTLRCSPRSGDLSVYWYQQSLDQGLQFLIQYYNGEERAKGNILERFSAQQFPDLHSELNLSSLELGDSALYFCASSVGVSGGAVDEQFFGPGTRLTVL.

This chain joins TRBV13 and TRBJ2-2; 9 bases match TRBD2. CDR1 and CDR2 from the germline V gene are PRHDT and FYEKMQ (reference sequence). The CDR3 runs 16 residues. The J segment lost 1 base and the V segment lost 3 bases, leaving 3 bases of the junction unmatched. This CDR3 reads CASSLLAGENTGELFF. CDR3 bases: TGTGCCAGCAGCTTGTTAGCGGGGGAGAACACCGGGGAGCTGTTTTTT.

This clone came up once. The gene calls are TRBV7-9 and TRBJ1-4; D remains ambiguous. The V end lost 0 bases, the J end lost 4 bases, and 6 bases lay between the germline ends. This CDR3 is built from 14 residues. CDR1 is SEHNR, CDR2 FQNEAQ, per germline (reference sequence). CDR3 loop: CASSLAGINEKLFF. CDR3 coding DNA: TGTGCCAGCAGCTTAGCCGGGATTAATGAAAAACTGTTTTTT.

The chain combines TRBV5-1 with TRBJ1-2; 12 positions agree with TRBD1. Germline CDR1 reads SGHRS; CDR2 reads YFSETQ. After removal of 4 bases from V and 1 base from J, the junction contained 11 bases not matched to a gene. The CDR3 is 18 amino acids. CDR3 loop: CASSAGTGGEGFNYGYTF. The CDR3 DNA sequence: TGCGCCAGCAGCGCGGGGACAGGGGGCGAGGGATTTAACTATGGCTACACCTTC.

Worth noting for this clone: Compared with germline, one end of the junction differs, possibly owing to a read error. In DNA, the CDR3 is TGTGCCAGCAGCAATCGGACAGGGAATGGAAAACTGTTTTTT. Translated, it gives CASSNRTGNGKLFF. This chain joins TRBV9 and TRBJ1-4; 8 positions match TRBD1. This CDR3 has 14 amino acids. The germline CDR1 and CDR2 sequences are SGDLS and YYNGEE.

This clone showed up just once. V is TRBV19 and J is TRBJ1-4, with a tentative D call TRBD1 (6 bases). V was cut by 3 bases and J by 7 bases, with 15 bases left in between. The CDR3 loop spans 15 amino acids. CDR1 is LNHDA and CDR2 is SQIVND in the germline V gene (reference sequence). The CDR3 DNA reads as TGTGCCAGTAGTATTGGGCAGGGGTTAGGTGAAAAACTGTTTTTT. It specifies CASSIGQGLGEKLFF.

This chain uses TRBV11-3 with TRBJ1-6, with a possible D match to TRBD1 (5 bases). The CDR3 covers 18 residues. V shed 5 bases and J shed 0 bases, with 17 bases lying between them. Germline V CDR1 and CDR2: SGHNT, YENEEA. The CDR3 DNA follows: TGTGCCAGCAGCCCCAGGACAAAATTCAGCTCCTATAATTCACCCCTCCACTTT. It is translated as CASSPRTKFSSYNSPLHF.

The chain employs TRBV9 and TRBJ2-3; TRBD2 aligns across 7 bases. The ends lost 2 bases at V and 4 bases at J; junction bases unmatched: 10. CDR1 is SGDLS and CDR2 is YYNGEE in the germline V gene. This CDR3 has 16 amino acids. DNA of the CDR3: TGTGCCAGCAGCGTTGGGACTAACTTCCCCCCAGATACGCAGTATTTT. This sequence encodes CASSVGTNFPPDTQYF. Filled out from reference TRBV9 and TRBJ2-3, the complete variable domain reads DSGVTQTPKHLITATGQRVTLRCSPRSGDLSVYWYQQSLDQGLQFLIQYYNGEERAKGNILERFSAQQFPDLHSELNLSSLELGDSALYFCASSVGTNFPPDTQYFGPGTRLTVL.